Listed below are T cell receptor beta chains from one sample, sequenced in a study of T cell responses to AZD1222 COVID-19 vaccine. Measured with immunoSEQ multiplex PCR; TCRdb has only the in-frame clones, and not every one. This sample carries approximately 110,000 clones, about nine tenths of them seen once, and the ten largest clones take 4.4%. The sample here was peripheral blood, taken on day 0 of AZD1222 vaccination. These receptors originate from an adult in good health. CDR3s include the opening cysteine and the closing phenylalanine or tryptophan. The D gene is left open where the match is weak. Clone size appears in some rows only: once, few, many, or a class for an expanded clone.

j_gene: TRBJ1-6
abundance: once
d_gene: TRBD1
v_gene: TRBV10-3
CDR3aa: CAISESETGSSPLHF
CDR3nt: TGTGCCATCAGTGAGTCTGAGACAGGGTCTTCACCCCTCCACTTT

j_gene: TRBJ2-4
abundance: NA
d_gene: TRBD2
v_gene: TRBV11-3
CDR3aa: CASSFERGGSLAKNIQYF
CDR3nt: TGTGCCAGCAGCTTCGAGCGGGGGGGATCTCTAGCCAAAAACATTCAGTACTTC

j_gene: TRBJ1-2
abundance: once
d_gene: NA
v_gene: TRBV30
CDR3aa: CAWSRQFYGYTF
CDR3nt: TGTGCCTGGAGTAGACAGTTCTATGGCTACACCTTC

j_gene: TRBJ2-7
abundance: NA
d_gene: NA
v_gene: TRBV19
CDR3aa: CASSRGVGSYEQYF
CDR3nt: TGTGCCAGTAGCAGGGGGGTCGGCTCCTACGAGCAGTACTTC

j_gene: TRBJ2-5
abundance: NA
d_gene: NA
v_gene: TRBV7-2
CDR3aa: CASSLIRVGETQYF
CDR3nt: TGTGCCAGCAGCTTAATCCGAGTTGGAGAGACCCAGTACTTC

j_gene: TRBJ2-7
abundance: NA
d_gene: TRBD1
v_gene: TRBV30
CDR3aa: CAWSIPPGQSSYEQYF
CDR3nt: TGTGCCTGGAGTATACCCCCGGGACAGTCCTCCTACGAGCAGTACTTC

j_gene: TRBJ2-5
abundance: NA
d_gene: NA
v_gene: TRBV28
CDR3aa: CASSLTPRQETQYF
CDR3nt: TGTGCCAGCAGTCTGACGCCCCGCCAAGAGACCCAGTACTTC

j_gene: TRBJ2-7
abundance: few
d_gene: NA
v_gene: TRBV4-1
CDR3aa: CASSQDGYEQYF
CDR3nt: TGCGCCAGCAGCCAAGATGGCTACGAGCAGTACTTC

j_gene: TRBJ2-1
abundance: NA
d_gene: TRBD1
v_gene: TRBV6-2/TRBV6-3
CDR3aa: CASSPIGTGGNEQFF
CDR3nt: TGTGCCAGCAGCCCTATAGGGACAGGGGGAAATGAGCAGTTCTTC

j_gene: TRBJ1-2
abundance: NA
d_gene: NA
v_gene: TRBV27
CDR3aa: CASSPSGPANYGYTF
CDR3nt: TGTGCCAGCAGTCCCTCAGGCCCGGCTAACTATGGCTACACCTTC

j_gene: TRBJ1-1
abundance: NA
d_gene: NA
v_gene: TRBV6-2/TRBV6-3
CDR3aa: CASSYNGVGLNTEAFF
CDR3nt: TGTGCCAGCAGTTACAACGGGGTAGGGTTGAACACTGAAGCTTTCTTT

j_gene: TRBJ1-1
abundance: NA
d_gene: TRBD1
v_gene: TRBV18
CDR3aa: CASSPRETGRFGTEAFF
CDR3nt: TGTGCCAGCTCACCTCGTGAGACAGGGAGATTCGGCACTGAAGCTTTCTTT

j_gene: TRBJ2-7
abundance: once
d_gene: TRBD1
v_gene: TRBV27
CDR3aa: CASSPGTGGNEQYF
CDR3nt: TGTGCCAGCAGTCCGGGGACAGGGGGCAACGAGCAGTACTTC

j_gene: TRBJ2-3
abundance: NA
d_gene: NA
v_gene: TRBV4-3
CDR3aa: CASSQGHRTQYF
CDR3nt: TGCGCCAGCAGCCAAGGACATCGTACGCAGTATTTT

j_gene: TRBJ2-3
abundance: NA
d_gene: TRBD1
v_gene: TRBV19
CDR3aa: CASKTGEISDTQYF
CDR3nt: TGTGCCAGTAAGACAGGGGAAATCTCAGATACGCAGTATTTT

j_gene: TRBJ1-1
abundance: once
d_gene: TRBD1
v_gene: TRBV6-5
CDR3aa: CASRGTGVGTEAFF
CDR3nt: TGTGCCAGCAGAGGGACAGGGGTGGGCACTGAAGCTTTCTTT

j_gene: TRBJ1-2
abundance: NA
d_gene: NA
v_gene: TRBV7-9
CDR3aa: CASSGTYGYTF
CDR3nt: TGTGCCAGCAGCGGGACTTATGGCTACACCTTC